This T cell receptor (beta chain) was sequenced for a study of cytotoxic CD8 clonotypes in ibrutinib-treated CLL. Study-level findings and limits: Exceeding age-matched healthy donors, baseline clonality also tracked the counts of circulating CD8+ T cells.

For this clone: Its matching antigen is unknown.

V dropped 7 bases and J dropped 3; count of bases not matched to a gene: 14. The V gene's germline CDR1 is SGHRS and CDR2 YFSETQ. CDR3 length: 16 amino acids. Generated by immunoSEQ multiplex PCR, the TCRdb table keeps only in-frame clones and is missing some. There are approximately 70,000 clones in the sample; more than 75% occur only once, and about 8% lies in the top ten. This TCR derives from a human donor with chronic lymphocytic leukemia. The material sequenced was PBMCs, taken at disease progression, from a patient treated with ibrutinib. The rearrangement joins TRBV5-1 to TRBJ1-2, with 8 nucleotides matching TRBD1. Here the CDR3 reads CASGIGTGLAHYGYTF. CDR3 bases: TGCGCCAGCGGAATCGGGACAGGCCTTGCGCACTATGGCTACACCTTC.